This T cell receptor beta chain was recorded in a study of CD8 T cells in Susac syndrome. The authors reverse transcribed roughly 0.5 to 1 ug RNA with random hexamers. Amplification of TCR beta CDR3 across 54 Vbeta and 13 Jbeta was performed with immunoSEQ multiplex PCR. MiXCR, applied by TCRdb to the immunoSEQ multiplex PCR reads, yields one record per CDR3 protein. Seen here are 140,000 or so distinct CDR3 sequences, around 94% observed once, and the top ten hold around 0.08%. The CDR3 extends over 14 amino acids. Between the trimmed V and J ends, which lost 0 bases and 10 bases, there was a span of 15 bases. Germline V lookup: CDR1 MGHRA, CDR2 YSYEKL. Findings and limits, study-wide: Only a relatively small number of individuals were included in the TCR sequencing and HLA analysis.

The authors carried out high-throughput sequencing of TCR beta. They applied it to CD8+ and CD4+ T cells obtained from blood. About this clonotype: What it recognizes is unknown.

The sequencing sample was made of CD4+ T cells from PBMCs. This chain joins TRBV4-1 and TRBJ1-1; D is uncertain. The clonotype originates from a human donor in good health. CDR3 protein: CASSQDLDRVSAFF. CDR3 in DNA: TGCGCCAGCAGCCAAGATCTAGATAGGGTGTCAGCTTTCTTT.